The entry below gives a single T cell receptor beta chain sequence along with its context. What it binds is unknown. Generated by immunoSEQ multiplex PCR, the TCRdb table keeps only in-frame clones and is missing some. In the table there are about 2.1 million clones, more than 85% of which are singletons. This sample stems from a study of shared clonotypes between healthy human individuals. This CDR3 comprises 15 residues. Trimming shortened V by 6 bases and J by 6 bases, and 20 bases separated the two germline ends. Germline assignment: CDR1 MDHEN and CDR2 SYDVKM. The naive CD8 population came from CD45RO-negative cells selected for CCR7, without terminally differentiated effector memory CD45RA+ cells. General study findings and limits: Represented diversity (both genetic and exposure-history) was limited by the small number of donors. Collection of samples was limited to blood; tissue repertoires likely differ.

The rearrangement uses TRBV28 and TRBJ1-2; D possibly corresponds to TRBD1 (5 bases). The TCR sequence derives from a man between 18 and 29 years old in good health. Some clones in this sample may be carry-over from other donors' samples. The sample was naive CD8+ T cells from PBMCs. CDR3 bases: TGTGCCAGCAGAGTCCAGGGCTTGTTCTGGAATGGCTACACCTTC. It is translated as CASRVQGLFWNGYTF.